The 19 T cell receptor beta chains below all came from one sample that was sequenced in a study of T cells in Graves' hyperthyroidism and ophthalmopathy. Researchers amplified the TCR beta CDR3 regions from RNA transcripts. HTBI primers were the set used in a first-round RT-PCR of the TCR CDR3. A single record per CDR3 protein comes from TCRdb applying MiXCR to the multiplex PCR reads. Of about 640,000 distinct CDR3 sequences in the sample, around 21% were seen once. The sequencing input was blood. The receptors come from a man aged 25 to 40 with Graves' ophthalmopathy.

The CDR3 nucleotides read TGTGCCAGCAGTGAAGACAAGCACGGGGCCCAGCATTTT. This codes for CASSEDKHGAQHF. The chain is built from TRBV6-1 and TRBJ1-5; D is ambiguous. The V gene lost 1 base and the J gene lost 11 bases, with 12 bases spanning the gap. Germline CDR1 is MNHNS and CDR2 is SASEGT. The CDR3 runs 13 residues.

This chain uses TRBV19 with TRBJ2-6; TRBD2 might be the D (5 bases). CDR3 size: 18 residues. Deletions cut 6 bases from V and 0 bases from J, with 18 bases between. Germline V CDR1 and CDR2: LNHDA, SQIVND (reference sequence). In DNA, the CDR3 is TGTGCCAGTAGACCGCCGGGCACGGGGAGCTCTGGGGCCAACGTCCTGACTTTC. Encoded protein: CASRPPGTGSSGANVLTF.

The V call is TRBV6-5, the J call TRBJ1-6; tentative D call: TRBD1 (5 bases). From germline, CDR1 is MNHEY and CDR2 SVGAGI. The CDR3 runs 16 residues. The ends were cut back, 0 bases at V and 7 bases at J, with 13 bases in the middle. The CDR3 nucleotides read TGTGCCAGCAGTTACTCGAAGTCAGGGAAGAATTCACCCCTCCACTTT. Its protein product is CASSYSKSGKNSPLHF.

The V call is TRBV6-1, the J call TRBJ1-6; a weak D match, TRBD1 (6 bases). Looked up from germline, CDR1 is MNHNS and CDR2 is SASEGT. CDR3 size: 14 residues. Trimming took off 6 bases at V and 11 bases at J, with 17 bases between the two ends. As DNA, the CDR3 is TGTGCCAGCAGCAACAGGGCCCTTGGGACACCCCTCCACTTT. It encodes CASSNRALGTPLHF.

The chain joins TRBV18 to TRBJ2-5; possibly TRBD2 for D (6 bases). The germline V gene has CDR1 KGHSH and CDR2 LQKENI. The CDR3 contains 14 residues. V lost 5 bases and J lost 2, with 12 bases in between. The DNA for the CDR3 is TGTGCCAGCTCATGGTCGCGGGATCAAGAGACCCAGTACTTC. Translated, it gives CASSWSRDQETQYF.

This clonotype was detected ten times or more. CDR3 residues: CASSSDRGGQPQHF. The DNA of the CDR3 is TGTGCCAGCAGCTCGGACAGGGGGGGGCAGCCCCAGCATTTT. V usage is TRBV11-2 and J usage is TRBJ1-5, with 10 bases identical to TRBD1. Germline CDR1 reads SGHAT; CDR2 reads FQNNGV. This CDR3 spans 14 amino acids. V was clipped by 4 bases and J by 7 bases; unmatched bases: 4.

This clonotype was counted ten times or more. In nucleotides, the CDR3 is TGTGCCAGCAGTCGACTAGCGTCCTACAATGAGCAGTTCTTC. As protein: CASSRLASYNEQFF. The chain carries TRBV2 and TRBJ2-1, with 8 bases matching TRBD2. CDR1 and CDR2 (germline): SNHLY, FYNNEI. V lost 5 bases and J lost 1; bases outside the gene matches: 1. The length of the CDR3 is 14 residues.

In this sample, this clonotype turned up many times. J is TRBJ1-6 and V is TRBV7-2, with 8 bases aligning to TRBD1. The V segment lost 5 bases and the J segment 7 bases; nucleotides outside the gene matches: 4. The CDR3 runs to 14 residues. Germline values: CDR1 SGHTA, CDR2 FQGNSA. CDR3 sequence reads: CASSPTGGNSPLHF. CDR3 nucleotide sequence: TGTGCCAGCAGCCCAACAGGGGGGAATTCACCCCTCCACTTT.

The rearrangement uses TRBV27 and TRBJ1-5; TRBD1 might be the D (5 bases). V was cut by 11 bases and J by 8 bases, with 19 bases left in between. The CDR3 consists of 13 residues. Per the germline V gene, CDR1 is MNHEY and CDR2 is SMNVEV (reference sequence). The CDR3 loop reads CAVVKGDGKPQHF. The DNA of the CDR3 is TGTGCCGTGGTAAAAGGGGATGGAAAGCCCCAGCATTTT.

This clonotype was recorded a few times. The CDR3 DNA reads as TGCGCCAGCACCCACCACCAGGGAGAGCACGAGCAGTACTTC. It codes for CASTHHQGEHEQYF. The chain has TRBV4-3 and TRBJ2-7; D might be TRBD1 or TRBD2, each matching 5 bases. The CDR3 covers 14 residues. Germline CDR1 and CDR2: LGHNA and YSLEER. The V end was cut by 7 bases, the J end by 5 bases, with 18 bases between.

There are a few counts of this clonotype. CDR3 protein: CATRGLAGSYEQYF. CDR3 bases: TGTGCCACCAGAGGGCTAGCGGGCTCCTACGAGCAGTACTTC. This chain connects TRBV6-1 to TRBJ2-7; 8 nucleotides match TRBD2. The CDR3 contains 14 residues. CDR1 and CDR2 (germline): MNHNS, SASEGT. The ends lost 10 bases at V and 0 bases at J; junction bases unmatched: 8.

This clonotype has more than one count but fewer than ten. The J gene is TRBJ2-7, the V gene TRBV10-3; D is uncertain. V shed 6 bases and J shed 3 bases, with 6 bases lying between them. The CDR3 has 11 residues. Germline V gives CDR1 ENHRY, CDR2 SYGVKD. The CDR3, as DNA: TGTGCCATCAGAGACATCTACGAGCAGTACTTC. It specifies CAIRDIYEQYF.

This clonotype was recorded many times. The chain combines TRBV2 with TRBJ1-4, with no clear D. Germline V gene lookup returns CDR1 SNHLY and CDR2 FYNNEI. The CDR3 has 13 amino acids. V was shortened by 5 bases and J by 7 bases, with 11 bases between the two germline ends. Here the CDR3 reads CASSIKFGEKLFF. The CDR3 bases are TGTGCCAGCAGTATAAAATTTGGTGAAAAACTGTTTTTT.

This clonotype was seen a handful of times. This chain joins TRBV7-2 and TRBJ2-7; TRBD2 is a possible D gene (6 bases). This CDR3 comprises 15 residues. Germline V gives CDR1 SGHTA, CDR2 FQGNSA. Trimming took 2 bases from V and 5 from J, leaving 16 bases between them. The CDR3 region has the DNA TGTGCCAGCAGCTTAAGCCTAGCGCCAGAGGACGAGCAGTACTTC. Amino acids: CASSLSLAPEDEQYF.

This clonotype was counted many times. DNA for the CDR3: TGTGCCAGCAGCCAAGGTGATAGCTACGAGCAGTACTTC. This translates into CASSQGDSYEQYF. The rearrangement joins TRBV3-1 to TRBJ2-7; D is unclear. The CDR3 is 13 residues long. Germline CDR1 and CDR2: LGHDT and YNNKEL (reference sequence). V was pared by 1 base and J by 3 bases, with 7 bases between.

The chain has TRBV6-6 and TRBJ2-3; TRBD2 matches at 8 bases. The CDR3 spans 16 residues. Germline CDR1 MNHNY, CDR2 SVGAGI (reference sequence). V lost 0 bases and J lost 0; bases outside the gene matches: 2. CDR3 region: CASSYSPSGSTDTQYF. CDR3 bases: TGTGCCAGCAGTTACTCTCCTAGCGGGAGCACAGATACGCAGTATTTT.

The chain employs TRBV9 and TRBJ2-3; D is unclear. Germline V gives CDR1 SGDLS, CDR2 YYNGEE. Trimming took 4 bases from V and 4 from J, leaving 19 bases between them. The CDR3 consists of 16 residues. CDR3 in DNA: TGTGCCAGCAGCCCCCGGGTCAACATCGTACCAGATACGCAGTATTTT. Protein product: CASSPRVNIVPDTQYF.

This clonotype has only a few counts. The chain combines TRBV10-3 with TRBJ2-2; 14 nucleotides agree with TRBD2. The CDR3 contains 15 residues. V was clipped by 6 bases and J by 6 bases; unmatched bases: 3. Germline V CDR1 and CDR2: ENHRY, SYGVKD. CDR3 DNA sequence: TGTGCCATCAGGCGGACTAGCGGGAGGTCCGGGGAGCTGTTTTTT. This translates into CAIRRTSGRSGELFF.

The rearrangement joins TRBV14 to TRBJ1-1; D unresolved. This CDR3 comprises 13 residues. Germline V CDR1 and CDR2: SGHDN, FVKESK. V lost 0 bases and J lost 4, with 6 bases in between. The CDR3 protein is CASSQDIGTEAFF. The CDR3 nucleotides are TGTGCCAGCAGCCAAGACATCGGCACTGAAGCTTTCTTT.